This TCR beta chain was found in a study of cytomegalovirus exposure and HLA in healthy donors (dated by TCRdb to 2015 to 2018). About the study as a whole: An earlier analysis of around 600 of the donors reported 250 to 300 Gb of sequence data and roughly 110 million unique TCR beta sequences from about 179 million T cells. Around 300 gigabases of sequencing data and approximately 85 million unique TCR sequences were included in an early release covering 500 to 750 HLA-typed donors. Of the approximately 400 genotyped donors, roughly 80% fell in the genetic ancestry cluster associated with self-reported Caucasian donors. The study was designed to test whether signatures of past pathogen exposure could be identified by cataloging public T cell receptors. The T cell repertoires of 666 subjects were profiled by immunosequencing and related to cytomegalovirus serostatus. Along with the approximately 700-subject first cohort, a separate validation cohort of over a hundred different subjects was used. To predict cytomegalovirus infection status, the study brought together high-throughput TCR immunosequencing, statistical association of individual TCRs with disease status, and machine learning. In a later analysis, previously published TCR beta repertoires from 500 to 750 donors were re-analyzed and high-resolution HLA genotyping was added so that TCR occurrence patterns could be studied. The later analysis used no new phenotypic data to find candidate immune exposures, relying instead on TCR beta sequences and their occurrence across donors. An earlier analysis of approximately 500 of the donors applied high-throughput TCR beta sequencing to assess whether each TCR beta V gene segment acted as functional or pseudogenic. Donor age, sex, ethnicity and CMV serostatus were compiled together with the repertoire data. A later genetic analysis used genome-wide SNP genotypes for 398 of the 666 donors, treating that subset as a discovery cohort. All discovery cohort repertoires had been generated on a single sequencing platform. Class I and class II HLA loci were covered by the typing at four-digit resolution. Typing coverage differed by locus: A, B, C, DRB1 and DQB1 were typed in roughly 629-640 donors, DQA1 in about 500, DPA1 in around 610, and DPB1 in roughly 470. A few DR-DQ haplotypes were treated as single units for association and clustering because of strong linkage in the cohort. Among about 410 genotyped donors of the cohort, an average of roughly 230,000 unique TCR beta nucleotide sequences was sequenced per donor, of which about 19% were non-productive.

The cohort was made up of about 610 healthy bone marrow donors. All cohort members were sampled while nominally healthy, although unrecorded immune exposures were likely present. The donor tested CMV seropositive and was one of the 289 seropositive cohort members. Every donor gave a peripheral blood sample, and the peripheral blood mononuclear cells from that sample were used for TCR beta sequencing. Genomic DNA extraction from the blood cell samples was performed with the Qiagen DNeasy Blood Extraction Kit. Library preparation was by the immunoSEQ multiplex PCR assay. For the multiplex PCR, a mixture combining 60 forward primers for TCR Vbeta segments and 13 reverse primers for TCR Jbeta segments was used. The CDR3 region of rearranged TCR beta genes was amplified from genomic DNA by a multiplex PCR assay. On the Illumina HiSeq System, the amplified TCR beta libraries were sequenced as 87-base-pair reads. The original methods were these. In a later analysis, some 80 million unique TCR beta chains were counted across the roughly 670 repertoires, and roughly 11 million of these chains were shared by at least two donors. Raw reads were error-corrected and collapsed into unique sequences with a nearest-neighbor algorithm that merged closely related sequences to remove PCR and sequencing errors. Alignment of CDR3 sequences to IMGT reference sequences was used to assign V, D and J gene segments. For a sequence to be retained, a match of at least six nucleotides was required to both a V gene segment and a J gene segment. Rearrangements were classified as productive when the CDR3 lacked stop codons and remained in frame with V and J, and all other rearrangements were classified as non-productive. Following IMGT convention, CDR3 was defined as the stretch from the second conserved V-encoded cysteine up to the conserved J-encoded phenylalanine. Sequences without an unambiguous match to a single V gene segment were excluded from the earlier analysis of 500 to 700 of the donors. An earlier analysis of just under 600 of the donors called V segments functional above 56.7% productive rearrangements and segregating when the between-donor standard deviation exceeded 5%. To diagnose cytomegalovirus status from the catalog of TCR beta chain sequences, a statistical classification framework was built. V and J gene assignment, in a later analysis, came from comparing TCR nucleotide sequences with IMGT/GENE-DB human TR gene sequences. In a later analysis, CDR3 sequences and most-parsimonious VDJ recombination scenarios were assigned using the TCRdist pipeline. In a later analysis, each TCR beta chain was defined by its CDR3 amino acid sequence together with its V-gene family, and reads without a unique V-gene family were excluded. In a later analysis, 450 to 600 highly shared, low-generation-probability nucleotide sequences were removed to address suspected cross-contamination and a sequencing artifact. In a later analysis, a clonal expansion index for each public chain was calculated from normalized within-repertoire ranks of inferred template counts. A later analysis computed generation probabilities with a VDJ recombination model fitted to out-of-frame rearrangements, and checked the results against IGoR. Hypergeometric tests were used in a later analysis to score TCR-TCR, TCR-HLA and TCR-CMV co-occurrence, with a repertoire-size bias correction applied to the TCR pairs. To estimate false discovery rates, a later analysis permuted the HLA or CMV assignments 20 times. In a later analysis, co-occurring TCRs were grouped using DBSCAN, with TCRdist sequence similarity added in when clustering inside HLA-allele-positive subsets. Repertoires with fewer than 30,000 or more than 120,000 public chains, plus five repertoires with anomalous nucleotide sharing, were excluded from co-occurrence clustering. TCRdb re-hosts the immuneACCESS table, in-frame sequences only. Its copies lack some clones; in the studies checked, an unresolved V gene accounts for under half of them, and the cause for the rest is not known. V, J and clone size are those of that table, while D and trimming were read from the DNA. A total of some 100,000 clones appear in this sample, roughly 80% of them only once. The ten biggest clones cover 4.5% to 5% of the sample.

This clone has a handful of counts. Its cognate antigen has yet to be identified. No much larger clonotype is one base removed from it; base qualities were not supplied. The investigation overall reported the following: In a later analysis, over 15,000 TCR beta sequences were associated with specific HLA alleles at a false discovery rate of 0.05. When HLA alleles, especially DR and DQ, strongly co-occurred, attributing TCR associations to individual alleles was difficult. For the cohort, immune exposure information was limited to CMV serostatus. In a later analysis, HLA-associated TCR beta chains showed more clonal expansion and lower generation probabilities than non-associated chains that were equally common. In vitro tests confirmed that a few of the cytomegalovirus-associated TCR beta chains recognize cytomegalovirus antigens. According to a later genetic analysis, donors in an Asian-associated ancestry cluster had fewer N-insertions in productive TCRs than the approximately 630-donor mean. The cohort was sequenced for TCR beta chains only, and without alpha or paired-chain data the features that could be detected were limited. The presence/absence analyses assumed that sequencing depth was roughly uniform across donors, and that assumption may not be true. Because counts were too low, some 17 rarely observed V segments, including chromosome 9 orphons, were left out of the earlier analysis of roughly 600 of the donors. In an earlier analysis of more than 500 of the donors, most TCR beta V segments appeared in productive rearrangements about 90% or about 30% of the time, broadly matching IMGT annotations. A later genetic analysis associated a missense DCLRE1C variant with V-gene and J-gene trimming of TCR beta chains, and an independent cohort replicated the association. The classifier was reported to diagnose cytomegalovirus status with high specificity and sensitivity in both the original cohort and the validation cohort. In a later analysis, several top co-occurrence clusters were reported to appear linked to parvovirus B19, influenza, CMV and Epstein-Barr virus. A later analysis found that most CMV-associated TCR beta chains appeared HLA-restricted, with HLA associations seemingly driven largely by CMV exposure. A later analysis found that TCR association rates varied across HLA loci, with DRB1 alleles showing the most associated TCRs and HLA-C alleles the fewest. Correlated functional status among segregating V segments might reflect linkage disequilibrium, but an unknown experimental factor could not be ruled out. A cluster of highly shared sequence variants was judged likely to represent a technical artifact of the sequencing pipeline. Because the 87-base-pair reads could not distinguish some IMGT-functional V segments, including TRBV6-2 and TRBV6-3, those segments were excluded. The authors suggested that the approach could potentially be generalized to other disease states and immunological phenotypes. While some public TCRs were present in many individuals, most TCR sequences turned up only very rarely across donors. Because HLA typing was unavailable for some donors at each locus, only the typed subset was used in association tests. A further reported finding was that TCR beta sequences accurately predicted the HLA-A and HLA-B alleles for most subjects in the first cohort. The study gave a list of about 150 TCR beta chains associated with cytomegalovirus.

Based on the germline V gene, the CDR1 and CDR2 sequences are SGHRS and YFSETQ. The CDR3 has 14 amino acids, counting the end cysteine and phenylalanine. The retained sequence is limited to the CDR3, 42 bases, with the frame set at the first base. Trimming costs V 4 bases and J 7 bases, and their ends lie 17 bases apart. The V and J genes are TRBV5-1 and TRBJ1-1; TRBD1 might be the D gene, on 5 matching bases. What was sequenced was PBMCs. The source is a man aged 50-59 years in good health and CMV-seropositive. CDR3 reads: CASSPRGFTDEAFF. The DNA sequence is given as TGCGCCAGCAGCCCGCGGGGGTTTACGGATGAAGCTTTCTTT.